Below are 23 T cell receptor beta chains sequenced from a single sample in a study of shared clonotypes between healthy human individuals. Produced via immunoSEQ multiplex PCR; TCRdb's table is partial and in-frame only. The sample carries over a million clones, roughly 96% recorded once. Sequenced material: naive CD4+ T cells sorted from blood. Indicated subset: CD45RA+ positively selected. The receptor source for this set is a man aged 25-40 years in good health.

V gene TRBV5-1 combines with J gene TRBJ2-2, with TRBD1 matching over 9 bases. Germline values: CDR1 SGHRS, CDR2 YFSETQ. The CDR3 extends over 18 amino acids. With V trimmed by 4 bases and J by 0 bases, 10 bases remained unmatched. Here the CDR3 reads CASSALDRGSANTGELFF. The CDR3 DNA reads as TGCGCCAGCAGCGCCCTGGACAGGGGTTCAGCGAACACCGGGGAGCTGTTTTTT.

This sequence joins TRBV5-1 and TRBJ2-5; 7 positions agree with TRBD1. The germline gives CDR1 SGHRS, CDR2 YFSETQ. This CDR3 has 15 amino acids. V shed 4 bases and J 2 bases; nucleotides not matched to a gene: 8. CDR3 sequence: CASSRVTGPQETQYF. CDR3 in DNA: TGCGCCAGCAGCAGGGTGACAGGGCCTCAAGAGACCCAGTACTTC.

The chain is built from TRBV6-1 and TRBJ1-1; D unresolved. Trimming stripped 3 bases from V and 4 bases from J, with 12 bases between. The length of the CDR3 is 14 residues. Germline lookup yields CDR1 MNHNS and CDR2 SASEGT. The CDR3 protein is CASSELSVGTEAFF. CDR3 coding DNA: TGTGCCAGCAGTGAGTTATCCGTCGGCACTGAAGCTTTCTTT.

The CDR3 nucleotides are TGCGCCAGCAGCCCGGGCCCTCTTTCTGGAAACACCATATATTTT. This codes for CASSPGPLSGNTIYF. The chain couples TRBV5-1 to TRBJ1-3; no firm D call. CDR3 length: 15 residues. Germline loops: CDR1 SGHRS, CDR2 YFSETQ. V was pared by 4 bases and J by 1 base, with 12 bases between.

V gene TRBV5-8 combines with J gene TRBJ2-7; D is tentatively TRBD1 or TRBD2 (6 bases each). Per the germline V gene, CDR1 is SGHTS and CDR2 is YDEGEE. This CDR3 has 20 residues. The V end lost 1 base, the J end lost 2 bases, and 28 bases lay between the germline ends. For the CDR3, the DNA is TGTGCCAGCAGCTTGTTTTGGGGGAGGACAGCCCAGTCCAATCCCTACGAGCAGTACTTC. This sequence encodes CASSLFWGRTAQSNPYEQYF.

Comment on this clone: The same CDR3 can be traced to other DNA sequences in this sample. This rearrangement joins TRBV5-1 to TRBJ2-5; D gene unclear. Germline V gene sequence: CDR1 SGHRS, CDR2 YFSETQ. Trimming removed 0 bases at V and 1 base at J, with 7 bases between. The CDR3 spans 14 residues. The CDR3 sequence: CASSLGQLQETQYF. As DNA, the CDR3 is TGCGCCAGCAGCTTGGGCCAGCTCCAAGAGACCCAGTACTTC. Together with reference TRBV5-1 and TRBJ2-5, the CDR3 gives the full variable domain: KAGVTQTPRYLIKTRGQQVTLSCSPISGHRSVSWYQQTPGQGLQFLFEYFSETQRNKGNFPGRFSGRQFSNSRSEMNVSTLELGDSALYLCASSLGQLQETQYFGPGTRLLVL.

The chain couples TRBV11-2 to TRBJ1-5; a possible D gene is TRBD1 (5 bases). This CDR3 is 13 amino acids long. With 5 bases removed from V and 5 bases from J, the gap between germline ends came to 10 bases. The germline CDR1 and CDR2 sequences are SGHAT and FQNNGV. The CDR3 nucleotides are TGTGCCAGCAGCCCAGGGAGCCATCAGCCCCAGCATTTT. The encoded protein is CASSPGSHQPQHF.

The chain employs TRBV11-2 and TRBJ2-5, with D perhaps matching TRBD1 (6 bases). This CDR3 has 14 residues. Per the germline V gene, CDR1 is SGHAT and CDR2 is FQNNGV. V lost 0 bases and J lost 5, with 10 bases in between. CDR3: CASSLDTGRETQYF. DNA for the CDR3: TGTGCCAGCAGCTTAGATACAGGGCGCGAGACCCAGTACTTC.

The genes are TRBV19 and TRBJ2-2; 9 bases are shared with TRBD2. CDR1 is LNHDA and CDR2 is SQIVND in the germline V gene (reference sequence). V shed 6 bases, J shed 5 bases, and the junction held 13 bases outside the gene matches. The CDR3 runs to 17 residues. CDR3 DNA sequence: TGTGCCAGTAGCCGTCCTAGCGGGATTATGGGTACCGGGGAGCTGTTTTTT. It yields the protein CASSRPSGIMGTGELFF. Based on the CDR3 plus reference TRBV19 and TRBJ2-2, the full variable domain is DGGITQSPKYLFRKEGQNVTLSCEQNLNHDAMYWYRQDPGQGLRLIYYSQIVNDFQKGDIAEGYSVSREKKESFPLTVTSAQKNPTAFYLCASSRPSGIMGTGELFFGEGSRLTVL.

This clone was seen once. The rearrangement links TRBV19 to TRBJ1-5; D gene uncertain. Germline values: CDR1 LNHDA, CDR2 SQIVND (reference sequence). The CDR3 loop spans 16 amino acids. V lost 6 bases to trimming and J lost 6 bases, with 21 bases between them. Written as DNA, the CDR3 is TGTGCCAGTAGGACGACCGGGTCCGCGAAGGGTCAGCCCCAGCATTTT. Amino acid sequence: CASRTTGSAKGQPQHF.

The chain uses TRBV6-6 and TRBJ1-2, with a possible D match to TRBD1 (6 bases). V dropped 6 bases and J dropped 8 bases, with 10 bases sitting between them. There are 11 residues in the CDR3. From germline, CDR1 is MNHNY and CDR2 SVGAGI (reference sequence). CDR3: CASSPGVGYTF. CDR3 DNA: TGTGCCAGCAGCCCAGGGGTCGGCTACACCTTC.

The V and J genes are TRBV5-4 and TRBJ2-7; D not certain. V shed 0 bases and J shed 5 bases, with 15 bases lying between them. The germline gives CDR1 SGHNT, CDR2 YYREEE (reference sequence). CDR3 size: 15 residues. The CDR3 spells CASSLGVNGIDEQYF. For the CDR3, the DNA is TGTGCCAGCAGCTTGGGGGTGAACGGTATAGACGAGCAGTACTTC.

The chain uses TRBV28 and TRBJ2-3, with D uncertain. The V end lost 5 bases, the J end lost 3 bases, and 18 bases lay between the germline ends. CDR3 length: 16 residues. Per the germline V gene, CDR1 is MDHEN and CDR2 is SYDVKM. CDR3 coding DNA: TGTGCCAGCAGTGCCCGTCTGGGCCTCGGGACAGATACGCAGTATTTT. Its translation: CASSARLGLGTDTQYF.

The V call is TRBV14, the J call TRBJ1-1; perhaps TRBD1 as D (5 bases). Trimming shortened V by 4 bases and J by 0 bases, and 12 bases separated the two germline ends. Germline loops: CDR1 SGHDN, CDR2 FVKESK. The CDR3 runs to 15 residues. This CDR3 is CASSLSGELNTEAFF. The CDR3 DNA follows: TGTGCCAGCAGCCTTTCGGGGGAACTGAACACTGAAGCTTTCTTT. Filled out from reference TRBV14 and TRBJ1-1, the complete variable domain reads EAGVTQFPSHSVIEKGQTVTLRCDPISGHDNLYWYRRVMGKEIKFLLHFVKESKQDESGMPNNRFLAERTGGTYSTLKVQPAELEDSGVYFCASSLSGELNTEAFFGQGTRLTVV.

As DNA, the CDR3 is TGCGCCAGCAGTCTGGCGGGAGTAGAATACGAGCAGTACTTC. It yields the protein CASSLAGVEYEQYF. The rearrangement joins TRBV5-1 to TRBJ2-7; 7 bases line up with TRBD2. Germline values: CDR1 SGHRS, CDR2 YFSETQ. There are 14 residues in the CDR3. V was clipped by 5 bases and J by 4 bases; unmatched bases: 9.

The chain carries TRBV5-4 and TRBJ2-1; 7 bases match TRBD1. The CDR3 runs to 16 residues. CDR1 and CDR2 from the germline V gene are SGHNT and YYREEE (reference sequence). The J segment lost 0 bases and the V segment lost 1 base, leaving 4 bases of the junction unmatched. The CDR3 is CASSLSTGRSYNEQFF. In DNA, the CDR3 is TGTGCCAGCAGCTTGTCGACAGGGCGCTCCTACAATGAGCAGTTCTTC.

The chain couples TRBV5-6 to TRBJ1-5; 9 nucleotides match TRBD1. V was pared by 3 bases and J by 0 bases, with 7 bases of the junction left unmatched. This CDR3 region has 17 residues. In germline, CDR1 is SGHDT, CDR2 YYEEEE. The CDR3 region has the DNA TGTGCCAGCAGCTCCACAGGGGGCCCTTATAGCAATCAGCCCCAGCATTTT. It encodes CASSSTGGPYSNQPQHF.

The CDR3 coding sequence is TGTGCCAGCAGGGAATCACAGTATAGCACAGATACGCAGTATTTT. It translates to CASRESQYSTDTQYF. The genes are TRBV2 and TRBJ2-3; D unresolved. The CDR3 covers 15 residues. The ends were cut back, 6 bases at V and 0 bases at J, with 13 bases in the middle. Germline values: CDR1 SNHLY, CDR2 FYNNEI.

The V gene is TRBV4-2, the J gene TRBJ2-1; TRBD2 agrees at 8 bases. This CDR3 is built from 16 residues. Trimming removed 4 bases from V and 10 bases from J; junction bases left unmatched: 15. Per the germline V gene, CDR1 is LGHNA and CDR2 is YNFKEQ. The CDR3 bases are TGTGCCAGCAGCCCCAGATCCACTAGCGGAAGGTGGGAGCAGTTCTTC. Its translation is CASSPRSTSGRWEQFF.

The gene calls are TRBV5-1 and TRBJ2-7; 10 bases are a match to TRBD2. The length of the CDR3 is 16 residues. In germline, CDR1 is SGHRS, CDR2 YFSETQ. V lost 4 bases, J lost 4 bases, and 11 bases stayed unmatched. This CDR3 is CASSRGPSGSSYEQYF. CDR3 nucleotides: TGCGCCAGCAGCCGAGGTCCTAGCGGGAGTTCTTACGAGCAGTACTTC.

The CDR3 sequence: CASSADRGSETQYF. DNA of the CDR3: TGTGCCAGCAGTGCAGACAGGGGTTCGGAGACCCAGTACTTC. The V and J genes are TRBV6-4 and TRBJ2-5; TRBD1 agrees at 8 bases. The V segment lost 4 bases and the J segment 5 bases; nucleotides outside the gene matches: 6. The CDR3 totals 14 residues. Germline V gene data show CDR1 as MRHNA and CDR2 as SNTAGT.

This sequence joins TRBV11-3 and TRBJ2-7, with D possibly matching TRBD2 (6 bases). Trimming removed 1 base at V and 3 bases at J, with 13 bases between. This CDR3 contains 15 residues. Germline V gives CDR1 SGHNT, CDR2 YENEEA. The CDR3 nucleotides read TGTGCCAGCAGCTTAGGTCCAGGGAGGCTCTACGAGCAGTACTTC. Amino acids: CASSLGPGRLYEQYF.

Written as DNA, the CDR3 is TGCGCCAGCAGCTTGGGCCTAGCTTCCACAGATACGCAGTATTTT. Protein sequence: CASSLGLASTDTQYF. The chain combines TRBV5-1 with TRBJ2-3; tentative D call: TRBD2 (5 bases). Germline V lookup: CDR1 SGHRS, CDR2 YFSETQ. The CDR3 contains 15 residues. Trimming removed 0 bases from V and 2 bases from J, with 10 bases in between.